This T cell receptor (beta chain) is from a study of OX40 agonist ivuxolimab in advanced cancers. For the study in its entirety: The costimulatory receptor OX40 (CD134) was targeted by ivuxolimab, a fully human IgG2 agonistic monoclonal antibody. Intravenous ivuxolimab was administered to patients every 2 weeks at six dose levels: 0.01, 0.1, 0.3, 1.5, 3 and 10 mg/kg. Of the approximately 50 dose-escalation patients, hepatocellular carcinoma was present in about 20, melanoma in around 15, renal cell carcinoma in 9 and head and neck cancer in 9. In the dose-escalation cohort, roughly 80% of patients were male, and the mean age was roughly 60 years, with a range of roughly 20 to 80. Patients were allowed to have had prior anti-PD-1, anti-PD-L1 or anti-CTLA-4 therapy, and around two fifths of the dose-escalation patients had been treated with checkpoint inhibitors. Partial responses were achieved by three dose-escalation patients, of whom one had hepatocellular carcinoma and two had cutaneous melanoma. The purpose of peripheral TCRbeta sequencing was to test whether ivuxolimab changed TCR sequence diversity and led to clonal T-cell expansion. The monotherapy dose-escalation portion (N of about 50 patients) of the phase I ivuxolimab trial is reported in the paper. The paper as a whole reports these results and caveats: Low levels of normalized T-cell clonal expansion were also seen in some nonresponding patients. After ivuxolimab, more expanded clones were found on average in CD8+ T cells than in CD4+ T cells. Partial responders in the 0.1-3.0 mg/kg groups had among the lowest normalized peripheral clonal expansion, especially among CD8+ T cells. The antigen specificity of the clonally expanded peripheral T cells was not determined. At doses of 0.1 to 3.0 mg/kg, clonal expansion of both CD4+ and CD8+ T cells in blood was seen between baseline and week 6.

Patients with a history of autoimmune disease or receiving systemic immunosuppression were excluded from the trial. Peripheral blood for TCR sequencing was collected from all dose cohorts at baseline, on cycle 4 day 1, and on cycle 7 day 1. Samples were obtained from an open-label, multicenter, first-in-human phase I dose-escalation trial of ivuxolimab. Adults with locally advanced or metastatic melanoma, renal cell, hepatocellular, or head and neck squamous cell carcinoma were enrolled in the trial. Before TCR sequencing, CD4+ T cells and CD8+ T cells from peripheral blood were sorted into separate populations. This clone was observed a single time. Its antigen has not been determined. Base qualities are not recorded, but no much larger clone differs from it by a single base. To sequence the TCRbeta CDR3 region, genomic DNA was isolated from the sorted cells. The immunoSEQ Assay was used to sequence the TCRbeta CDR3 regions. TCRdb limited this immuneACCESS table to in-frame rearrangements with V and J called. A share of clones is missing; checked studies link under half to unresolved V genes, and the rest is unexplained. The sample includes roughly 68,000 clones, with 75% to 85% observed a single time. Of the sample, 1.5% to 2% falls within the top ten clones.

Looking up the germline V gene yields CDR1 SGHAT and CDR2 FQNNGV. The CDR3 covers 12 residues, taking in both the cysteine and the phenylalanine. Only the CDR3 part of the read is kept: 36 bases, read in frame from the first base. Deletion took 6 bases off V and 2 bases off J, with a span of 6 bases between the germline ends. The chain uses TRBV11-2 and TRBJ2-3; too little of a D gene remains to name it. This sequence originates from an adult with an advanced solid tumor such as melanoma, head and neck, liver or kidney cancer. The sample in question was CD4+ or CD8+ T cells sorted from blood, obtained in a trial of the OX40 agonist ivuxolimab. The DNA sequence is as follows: TGTGCCAGCAGATCGATCACAGATACGCAGTATTTT. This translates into CASRSITDTQYF.